This T cell receptor (beta chain) was recorded in a study of blood T cell repertoires in COVID-19. This CDR3 contains 16 residues. Germline trimming cut 4 bases from V and 4 bases from J; bases unmatched to any gene: 12. Germline V gives CDR1 LNHDA, CDR2 SQIVND (reference sequence). Some clones are missing from TCRdb's copy, which holds only in-frame ones; the method was immunoSEQ multiplex PCR. This table holds around 150,000 clones, approximately 80% found once. The sample was PBMCs or T cells enriched from blood (not recorded which). This chain joins TRBV19 and TRBJ1-2; 7 bases are a match to TRBD1. This TCR derives from a man aged 65 to 79 who had been exposed to COVID-19. The CDR3 region is CASSTAGTDPIYGYTF. As DNA, the CDR3 is TGTGCCAGTAGTACGGCCGGGACAGATCCTATCTATGGCTACACCTTC.